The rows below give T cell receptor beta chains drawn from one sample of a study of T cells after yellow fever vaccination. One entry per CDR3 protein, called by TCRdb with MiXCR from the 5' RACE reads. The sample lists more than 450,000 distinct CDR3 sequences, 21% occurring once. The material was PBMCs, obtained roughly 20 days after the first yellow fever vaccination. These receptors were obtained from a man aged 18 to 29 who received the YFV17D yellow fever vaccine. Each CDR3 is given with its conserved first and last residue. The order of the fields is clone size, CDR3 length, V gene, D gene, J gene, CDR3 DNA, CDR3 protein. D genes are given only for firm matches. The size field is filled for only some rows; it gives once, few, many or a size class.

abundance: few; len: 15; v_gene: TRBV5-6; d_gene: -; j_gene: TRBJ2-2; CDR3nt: TGTGCCAGCAGCCCTTCGGGTTTCAACACCGGGGAGCTGTTTTTT; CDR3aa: CASSPSGFNTGELFF
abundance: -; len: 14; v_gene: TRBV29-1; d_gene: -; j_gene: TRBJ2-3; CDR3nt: TGCAGCGTTGAGTCGACAGGACCCTCGGGTACGCAGTATTTT; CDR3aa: CSVESTGPSGTQYF
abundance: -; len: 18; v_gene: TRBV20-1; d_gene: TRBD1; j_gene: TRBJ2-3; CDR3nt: TGCAGTGCTCTCTTGCCGGGACAGGGGAAACCGGGCACAGATACGCAGTATTTT; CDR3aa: CSALLPGQGKPGTDTQYF
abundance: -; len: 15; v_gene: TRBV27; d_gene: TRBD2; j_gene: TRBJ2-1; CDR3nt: TGTGCCAGCAGTGAAGCGGGGGAGGGTTTCAATGAGCAGTTCTTC; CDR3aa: CASSEAGEGFNEQFF
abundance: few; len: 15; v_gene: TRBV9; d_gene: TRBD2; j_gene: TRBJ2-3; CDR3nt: TGTGCCAGCAGCGAGACTAGCGGGCAAACAGATACGCAGTATTTT; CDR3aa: CASSETSGQTDTQYF
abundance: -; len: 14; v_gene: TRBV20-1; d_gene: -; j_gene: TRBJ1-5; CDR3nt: TGCAGTGCTAGTAATGGGGGAAGCAATCAGCCCCAGCATTTT; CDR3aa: CSASNGGSNQPQHF
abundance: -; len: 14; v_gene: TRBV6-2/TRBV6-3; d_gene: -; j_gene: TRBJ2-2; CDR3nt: TGTGCCAGCAGAGCCGGCCCCCAGCTCGGGGAGCTGTTTTTT; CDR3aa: CASRAGPQLGELFF
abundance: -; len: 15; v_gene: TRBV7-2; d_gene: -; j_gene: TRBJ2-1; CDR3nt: TGTGCCAGCAGCTCCGGGGCCGGCTCCTACAATGAGCAGTTCTTC; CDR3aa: CASSSGAGSYNEQFF
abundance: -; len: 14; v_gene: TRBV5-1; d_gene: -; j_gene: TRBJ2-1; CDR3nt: TGCGCCAGCATGAGTAGCGGTGGGTTCAATGAGCAGTTCTTC; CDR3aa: CASMSSGGFNEQFF
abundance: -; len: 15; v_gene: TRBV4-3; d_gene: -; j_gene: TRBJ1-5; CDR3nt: TGCGCCAGCAGCCAGTACGTGGGTAACAATCAGCCCCAGCATTTT; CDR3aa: CASSQYVGNNQPQHF
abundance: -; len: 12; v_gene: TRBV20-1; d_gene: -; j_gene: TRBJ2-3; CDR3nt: TGCAGTGCTAGAGATGGTGGAGATACGCAGTATTTT; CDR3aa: CSARDGGDTQYF
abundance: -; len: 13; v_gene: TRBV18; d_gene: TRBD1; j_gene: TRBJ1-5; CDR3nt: TGTGCCAGCTCAAACGGACAGGACCAGCCCCAGCATTTT; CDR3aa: CASSNGQDQPQHF
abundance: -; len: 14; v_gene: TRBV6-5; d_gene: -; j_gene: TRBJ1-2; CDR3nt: TGTGCCAGCAGTTACTCTGTAGGGGGAGGTGGCTACACCTTC; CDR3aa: CASSYSVGGGGYTF
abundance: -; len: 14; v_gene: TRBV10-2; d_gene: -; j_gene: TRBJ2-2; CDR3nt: TGCGCCAGCACTGACGGGTCAAGCACCGGGGAGCTGTTTTTT; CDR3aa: CASTDGSSTGELFF
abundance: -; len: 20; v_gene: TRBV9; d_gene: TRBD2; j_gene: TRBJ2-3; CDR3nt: TGTGCCAGCAGCGCGGGACTAGCGGGGGGCCCTGTGCGACTTACAGATACGCAGTATTTT; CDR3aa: CASSAGLAGGPVRLTDTQYF